Below, 27 T cell receptor beta chains from the same sample are listed, as sequenced in a study of Ad26.COV2.S vaccination and SARS-CoV-2 variants (dated by TCRdb to 2020 to 2023). The receptor library was made with the immunoSEQ multiplex PCR assay. TCRdb took this table from immuneACCESS and kept in-frame rearrangements with V and J called. Such tables lack part of the clones; where checked against another copy, unresolved V genes explain under half of the gap, and the rest is unexplained. A total of about 460,000 clones appear in this sample, about 88% of them only once. The ten largest clones capture 1.7% of the sample. The treatment or condition label, as the study defines it: some 20 received Ad26.COV2.S at low or high dose, single or two shots; a few received placebo; per-sample allocation not given. For vaccine and placebo recipients, the sequenced repertoires came from samples collected on day 63 after the first injection.

Sequencing was performed on peripheral blood, taken in a trial of Ad26.COV2.S vaccine versus placebo. These receptor sequences come from a person aged 18-60 years who received the Ad26.COV2.S COVID-19 vaccine or a placebo.

The chain has TRBV27 and TRBJ2-7; D is uncertain. V was cut by 5 bases and J by 0 bases, with 11 bases left in between. The CDR3 runs 14 residues. CDR1 and CDR2 (germline): MNHEY, SMNVEV (reference sequence). DNA of the CDR3: TGTGCCAGCAGTACTTTGGGGAACTCCTACGAGCAGTACTTC. Amino acids: CASSTLGNSYEQYF.

This sequence joins TRBV29-1 and TRBJ1-1; tentative D call: TRBD1 (6 bases). Germline V gene lookup returns CDR1 SQVTM and CDR2 ANQGSEA. The CDR3 has 12 amino acids. The germline V and J ends were trimmed by 5 bases and 3 bases, with 10 bases remaining between them. CDR3 in DNA: TGCAGCGTTCGAAGGGGGGACACTGAAGCTTTCTTT. This translates into CSVRRGDTEAFF.

V gene TRBV5-1 combines with J gene TRBJ2-1, with 8 bases matching TRBD2. The trim removed 6 bases at V and 10 bases at J, leaving 12 bases unmatched. The CDR3 has 14 residues. Germline V gives CDR1 SGHRS, CDR2 YFSETQ. CDR3 residues: CASKGTRGLGEQFF. CDR3 bases: TGCGCCAGCAAGGGGACTAGGGGCCTAGGGGAGCAGTTCTTC.

This rearrangement joins TRBV9 to TRBJ2-1; 11 bases agree with TRBD2. The CDR3 consists of 17 residues. The V segment lost 3 bases and the J segment 2 bases; nucleotides outside the gene matches: 7. Per the germline V gene, CDR1 is SGDLS and CDR2 is YYNGEE. The CDR3 reads CASSAAGLAGPYNEQFF. As DNA, the CDR3 is TGTGCCAGCAGCGCAGCTGGACTAGCGGGTCCCTACAATGAGCAGTTCTTC.

This clone has a single count. V gene TRBV19 combines with J gene TRBJ2-7; D gene ambiguous. With 6 bases removed from V and 7 bases from J, the gap between germline ends came to 19 bases. Per the germline V gene, CDR1 is LNHDA and CDR2 is SQIVND (reference sequence). The CDR3 has 14 amino acids. The CDR3 region is CASSSPIPSAEQYF. The CDR3 DNA reads as TGTGCCAGTAGCTCCCCCATACCGAGCGCGGAGCAGTACTTC. Based on the CDR3 plus reference TRBV19 and TRBJ2-7, the full variable domain is DGGITQSPKYLFRKEGQNVTLSCEQNLNHDAMYWYRQDPGQGLRLIYYSQIVNDFQKGDIAEGYSVSREKKESFPLTVTSAQKNPTAFYLCASSSPIPSAEQYFGPGTRLTVT.

The chain couples TRBV6-5 to TRBJ1-4; D remains ambiguous. This CDR3 contains 13 residues. Germline V lookup: CDR1 MNHEY, CDR2 SVGAGI. Trimming removed 2 bases at V and 8 bases at J, with 9 bases between. The DNA of the CDR3 is TGTGCCAGCAGTTACAGGATCGGGGAAAAACTGTTTTTT. Translation gives CASSYRIGEKLFF.

The CDR3 protein is CASSAMVNTEAFF. CDR3 DNA: TGTGCCAGCAGCGCTATGGTGAACACTGAAGCTTTCTTT. V and J are TRBV9 and TRBJ1-1, with unresolved D. CDR3 size: 13 residues. Trimming stripped 3 bases from V and 0 bases from J, with 6 bases between. Looked up from germline, CDR1 is SGDLS and CDR2 is YYNGEE.

The J gene is TRBJ1-6, the V gene TRBV4-3, with 8 bases fitting TRBD1. The CDR3 runs to 17 residues. Germline V CDR1 and CDR2: LGHNA, YSLEER. With 0 bases clipped from V and 9 bases from J, the junction kept 10 bases outside the gene matches. In DNA form, the CDR3 reads TGCGCCAGCAGCCAAGATCCCCCCCAGGGGGCGCGTTCACCCCTCCACTTT. It specifies CASSQDPPQGARSPLHF.

The V call is TRBV5-1, the J call TRBJ2-7; TRBD2 matches at 10 bases. With V trimmed by 0 bases and J by 3 bases, 3 bases remained unmatched. The CDR3 runs 15 residues. Germline-derived CDR1 and CDR2 are SGHRS and YFSETQ. CDR3 sequence (DNA): TGCGCCAGCAGCTTGGAGCAGCGGGAGGGCTACGAGCAGTACTTC. Its translation is CASSLEQREGYEQYF.

CDR3 loop: CASSFRTGTYEQYF. In DNA form, the CDR3 reads TGCGCCAGCAGCTTTCGGACAGGGACATACGAGCAGTACTTC. This rearrangement joins TRBV5-1 to TRBJ2-7, with 8 bases fitting TRBD1. V was clipped by 2 bases and J by 4 bases; unmatched bases: 5. CDR1 SGHRS and CDR2 YFSETQ come from the germline V gene. This CDR3 has 14 residues.

The chain carries TRBV4-3 and TRBJ1-2; D is uncertain. Trimming shortened V by 1 base and J by 5 bases, and 14 bases separated the two germline ends. This CDR3 spans 15 amino acids. Germline-derived CDR1 and CDR2 are LGHNA and YSLEER. CDR3 sequence: CASSQGSYLPYGYTF. CDR3 coding DNA: TGCGCCAGCAGCCAAGGGAGCTACTTACCTTATGGCTACACCTTC.

The CDR3: CSVARDSVSYEQYF. DNA of the CDR3: TGCAGCGTTGCCCGGGACAGTGTATCCTACGAGCAGTACTTC. The chain uses TRBV29-1 and TRBJ2-7, with 7 bases fitting TRBD1. The CDR3 is 14 residues long. After removal of 4 bases from V and 1 base from J, the junction contained 7 bases not matched to a gene. Germline V CDR1 and CDR2: SQVTM, ANQGSEA.

This clone was seen more than once but under ten times. The chain joins TRBV6-2 or TRBV6-3 to TRBJ2-1; D may correspond to TRBD1 or TRBD2 (5 bases each). V dropped 11 bases and J dropped 0 bases, with 14 bases sitting between them. This CDR3 contains 14 residues. The germline V gene encodes CDR1 MNHEY and CDR2 SVGEGT. CDR3 sequence reads: CAGSRDVSYNEQFF. In nucleotides, the CDR3 is TGTGCCGGAAGCCGGGACGTCTCCTACAATGAGCAGTTCTTC.

The chain is built from TRBV5-1 and TRBJ2-1; D not certain. V gave up 4 bases and J gave up 9 bases, with 11 bases separating them. This CDR3 has 12 amino acids. Per germline, CDR1 SGHRS and CDR2 YFSETQ. The chain's CDR3 is CASSSSIREQFF. DNA for the CDR3: TGCGCCAGCAGCAGTAGCATACGTGAGCAGTTCTTC.

This chain links TRBV20-1 with TRBJ1-1; D is unresolved. Trimming removed 6 bases from V and 7 bases from J, with 12 bases in between. Germline V gene data show CDR1 as DFQATT and CDR2 as SNEGSKA (reference sequence). This CDR3 has 11 residues. The CDR3 DNA reads as TGCAGTGCCCAAGCGTACCTTGAAGCTTTCTTT. Its translation: CSAQAYLEAFF.

The chain recombines TRBV4-1 with TRBJ2-7; 9 bases agree with TRBD2. There are 16 residues in the CDR3. Germline values: CDR1 MGHRA, CDR2 YSYEKL. V was clipped by 1 base and J by 4 bases; unmatched bases: 8. In DNA, the CDR3 is TGCGCCAGCAGCCAAGTCAGTCGCGGGGGGGAGTACGAGCAGTACTTC. Translation gives CASSQVSRGGEYEQYF.

The chain combines TRBV29-1 with TRBJ2-4, with D possibly TRBD1 on 6 matching bases. V was pared by 0 bases and J by 1 base, with 13 bases between. Germline CDR1 is SQVTM and CDR2 is ANQGSEA. This CDR3 spans 16 amino acids. The CDR3 nucleotides are TGCAGCGTTGAAGAGTCGGACAGCGATGCCAAAAACATTCAGTACTTC. Translating it yields CSVEESDSDAKNIQYF.

This clone was seen a handful of times. The chain combines TRBV3-1 (or the pseudogene TRBV3-2) with TRBJ2-7, with 9 positions matching TRBD2. Germline values: CDR1 LGHDT, CDR2 YNNKEL (reference sequence). This CDR3 has 18 residues. Unmatched junction bases numbered 15, after V lost 0 bases and J lost 6 bases. The CDR3 bases are TGTGCCAGCAGCCAAGATGCCGAACAGGGGCTAGCGGGAAGCGAGCAGTACTTC. Translation: CASSQDAEQGLAGSEQYF.

Remarks on this clone: This CDR3 is also generated by other DNA sequences in the sample. The V gene is TRBV27, the J gene TRBJ1-1; D not resolved. Trimming stripped 9 bases from V and 0 bases from J, with 8 bases between. Germline V gene lookup returns CDR1 MNHEY and CDR2 SMNVEV (reference sequence). The CDR3 runs to 12 residues. The CDR3 is CASGRLNTEAFF. DNA of the CDR3: TGTGCCAGTGGAAGACTGAACACTGAAGCTTTCTTT.

This chain connects TRBV5-1 to TRBJ1-6; D is possibly TRBD1 (6 bases). V was pared by 4 bases and J by 4 bases, with 9 bases between. Germline V gene sequence: CDR1 SGHRS, CDR2 YFSETQ. The CDR3 is made up of 14 amino acids. CDR3 amino acids: CASSPGAYNSPLHF. CDR3 DNA sequence: TGCGCCAGCAGCCCGGGGGCTTATAATTCACCCCTCCACTTT.

The rearrangement uses TRBV29-1 and TRBJ1-2; 7 bases map to TRBD1. CDR1 and CDR2 from the germline V gene are SQVTM and ANQGSEA. This CDR3 is 11 amino acids long. V was pared by 5 bases and J by 8 bases, with 5 bases of the junction left unmatched. The CDR3 is CSVPSRGGYTF. CDR3 DNA sequence: TGCAGCGTTCCGTCCAGGGGGGGCTACACCTTC. Combining the CDR3 with reference TRBV29-1 and TRBJ1-2 gives the whole variable domain SAVISQKPSRDICQRGTSLTIQCQVDSQVTMMFWYRQQPGQSLTLIATANQGSEATYESGFVIDKFPISRPNLTFSTLTVSNMSPEDSSIYLCSVPSRGGYTFGSGTRLTVV.

The J gene is TRBJ1-1, the V gene TRBV3-1 (or the pseudogene TRBV3-2), with D uncertain. This CDR3 is built from 12 residues. V gave up 1 base and J gave up 11 bases, with 11 bases separating them. Germline CDR1 and CDR2: LGHDT and YNNKEL (reference sequence). The CDR3 sequence: CASSQAGVRAFF. Here the CDR3 DNA reads TGTGCCAGCAGCCAAGCAGGCGTTAGGGCTTTCTTT.

The sample holds one count of this clone. The chain is built from TRBV11-2 and TRBJ2-1; D call uncertain. Trimming cost V 1 base and J 6 bases, with 4 bases left between them. The CDR3 length is 12 residues. Germline V gives CDR1 SGHAT, CDR2 FQNNGV. The CDR3 spells CASSLGANEQFF. CDR3 DNA sequence: TGTGCCAGCAGCTTAGGGGCCAATGAGCAGTTCTTC.

V is TRBV5-4 and J is TRBJ2-1; 9 bases line up with TRBD2. V was pared by 0 bases and J by 7 bases, with 5 bases of the junction left unmatched. From germline, CDR1 is SGHNT and CDR2 YYREEE (reference sequence). CDR3 length equals 15 residues. The CDR3 spells CASSLVAGEWNEQFF. The CDR3 region has the DNA TGTGCCAGCAGCTTGGTAGCGGGAGAGTGGAATGAGCAGTTCTTC.

This sequence joins TRBV6-5 and TRBJ1-1; 7 bases agree with TRBD1. With V trimmed by 6 bases and J by 0 bases, 4 bases remained unmatched. Germline V gene sequence: CDR1 MNHEY, CDR2 SVGAGI. The CDR3 sequence is 14 residues long. Here the CDR3 reads CASRGQIMNTEAFF. In DNA, the CDR3 is TGTGCCAGCAGGGGACAGATTATGAACACTGAAGCTTTCTTT.

The V and J genes are TRBV27 and TRBJ1-1; TRBD1 is a possible D gene (6 bases). Trimming removed 6 bases at V and 1 base at J, with 15 bases between. CDR3 length: 15 amino acids. Germline CDR1 is MNHEY and CDR2 is SMNVEV (reference sequence). CDR3 bases: TGTGCCAGCAGAACCGACAGGCTCCAGAACACTGAAGCTTTCTTT. Amino acid sequence: CASRTDRLQNTEAFF.

This clone was counted a few times. CDR3 coding DNA: TGTGCCACCAGCAGAGATAACGGGGGCTTCCACGAGCAGTACTTC. Amino acids: CATSRDNGGFHEQYF. V usage is TRBV15 and J usage is TRBJ2-7, with D possibly being TRBD1 or TRBD2 (6 bases each). Trimming left V 0 bases short and J 5 bases short, with 14 bases between. The CDR3 has 15 residues. Germline V gene data show CDR1 as LNHNV and CDR2 as YYDKDF (reference sequence).